This paragraph reports one TCR beta chain. Its antigen is currently unknown. One end of the junction varies from germline; a read error may be responsible. The data derive from a study of cytomegalovirus exposure and HLA in healthy donors. General study points: The study flagged 150 to 200 TCR beta chains as cytomegalovirus-associated. Productive status was seen about 87% or about 30% of the time for most TCR beta V segments in an earlier analysis. Reports indicate that TCR beta sequences accurately predicted the HLA-A and HLA-B alleles of most subjects. With later analysis, a missense DCLRE1C variant became linked to TCR beta V- and J-gene trimming.

A multiplex PCR was run with 60 Vbeta primers and 13 Jbeta primers. Here immunoSEQ multiplex PCR was the method, and the copy in TCRdb shows in-frame clones only, minus some. The sample has roughly 100,000 clones; less than 85% are singletons. Material for sequencing was PBMCs. The sequence was collected from a man aged 35 to 55 in good health and CMV-seropositive.

Here the CDR3 reads CASSQAVGQQETQYF. The CDR3 DNA reads as TGCGCCAGCAGCCAAGCTGTGGGACAGCAAGAGACCCAGTACTTC. The rearrangement uses TRBV5-4 and TRBJ2-5, with 7 bases that match TRBD1. Germline V gene lookup returns CDR1 SGHNT and CDR2 YYREEE (reference sequence). CDR3 length: 15 amino acids.